This entry lists 4 T cell receptor beta chains sequenced from one sample in a study of shared clonotypes between healthy human individuals. Repertoires were generated with immunoSEQ multiplex PCR, while TCRdb's copy carries only in-frame clones and drops some. The data contain roughly 1,500,000 clones, 95% to 99% of them singletons. The sample consisted of naive CD4+ T cells sorted from blood. Regarding subset: CD45RA+ positively selected. These receptors were taken from a man aged 25 to 40 in good health.

The rearrangement links TRBV5-1 to TRBJ2-2; 13 bases align to TRBD2. V was pared by 0 bases and J by 4 bases, with 3 bases of the junction left unmatched. Germline CDR1 is SGHRS and CDR2 is YFSETQ. The CDR3 extends over 17 amino acids. The CDR3 nucleotides are TGCGCCAGCAGCTTGGGACTAGCGGGAGGCTTCACCGGGGAGCTGTTTTTT. Translation gives CASSLGLAGGFTGELFF.

The chain is built from TRBV2 and TRBJ2-1; D is perhaps TRBD2 (6 bases). The CDR3 length is 13 residues. The germline V gene has CDR1 SNHLY and CDR2 FYNNEI. The V and J ends lost 8 bases and 4 bases respectively, with 12 bases between them. The CDR3 DNA sequence: TGTGCCAGCGAAGGGACTTTGTACAATGAGCAGTTCTTC. Translating gives CASEGTLYNEQFF.

Of note for this clone: Other DNA sequences within the sample encode an identical CDR3. This rearrangement joins TRBV5-1 to TRBJ2-7; possibly TRBD2 for D (6 bases). With 0 bases removed from V and 2 bases from J, the gap between germline ends came to 9 bases. Germline V lookup: CDR1 SGHRS, CDR2 YFSETQ. The CDR3 length is 14 residues. The CDR3 sequence: CASSLAGGTYEQYF. CDR3 in DNA: TGCGCCAGCAGCTTGGCCGGGGGAACCTACGAGCAGTACTTC.

The gene calls are TRBV11-2 and TRBJ2-3; maybe TRBD1 (6 bases). V was cut by 1 base and J by 2 bases, with 10 bases left in between. Germline CDR1 reads SGHAT; CDR2 reads FQNNGV. CDR3 size: 15 residues. The CDR3 region has the DNA TGTGCCAGCAGCTTAGGCGGACAGCTCACAGATACGCAGTATTTT. Protein product: CASSLGGQLTDTQYF.